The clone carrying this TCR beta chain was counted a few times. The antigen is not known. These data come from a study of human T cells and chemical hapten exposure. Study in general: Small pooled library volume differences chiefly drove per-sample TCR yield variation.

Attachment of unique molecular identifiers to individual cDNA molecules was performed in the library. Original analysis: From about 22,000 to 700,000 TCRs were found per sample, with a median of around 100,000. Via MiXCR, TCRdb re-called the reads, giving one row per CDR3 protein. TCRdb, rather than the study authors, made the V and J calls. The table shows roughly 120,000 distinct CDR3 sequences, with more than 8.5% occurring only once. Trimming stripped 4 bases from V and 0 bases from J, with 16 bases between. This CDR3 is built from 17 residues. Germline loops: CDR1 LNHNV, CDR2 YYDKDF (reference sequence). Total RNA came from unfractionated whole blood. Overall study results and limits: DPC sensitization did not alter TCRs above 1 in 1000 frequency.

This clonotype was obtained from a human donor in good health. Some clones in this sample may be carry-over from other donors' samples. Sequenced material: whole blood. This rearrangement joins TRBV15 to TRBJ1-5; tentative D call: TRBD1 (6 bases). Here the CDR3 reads CATSTNRGGSSNQPQHF. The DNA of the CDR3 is TGTGCCACCAGCACGAATAGGGGGGGGTCTAGCAATCAGCCCCAGCATTTT.